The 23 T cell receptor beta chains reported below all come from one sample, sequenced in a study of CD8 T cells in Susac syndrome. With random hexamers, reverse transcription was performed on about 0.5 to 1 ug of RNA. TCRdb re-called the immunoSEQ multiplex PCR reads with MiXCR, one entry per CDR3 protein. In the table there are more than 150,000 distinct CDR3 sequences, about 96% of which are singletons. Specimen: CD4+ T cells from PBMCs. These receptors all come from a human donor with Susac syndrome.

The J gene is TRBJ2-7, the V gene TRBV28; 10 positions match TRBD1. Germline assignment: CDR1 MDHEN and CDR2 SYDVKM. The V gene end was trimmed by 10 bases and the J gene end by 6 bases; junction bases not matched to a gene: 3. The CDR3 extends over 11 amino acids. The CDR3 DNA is TGTGCCACCGGGGACAGGGGCGAGCAGTACGTC. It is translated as CATGDRGEQYV.

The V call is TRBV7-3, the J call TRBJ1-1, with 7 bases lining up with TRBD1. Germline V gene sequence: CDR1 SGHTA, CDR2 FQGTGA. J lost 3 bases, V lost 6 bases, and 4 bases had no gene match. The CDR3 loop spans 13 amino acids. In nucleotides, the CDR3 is TGTGCCAGCAGTTTGACAGGGTACACTGAAGCTTTCTTT. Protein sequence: CASSLTGYTEAFF.

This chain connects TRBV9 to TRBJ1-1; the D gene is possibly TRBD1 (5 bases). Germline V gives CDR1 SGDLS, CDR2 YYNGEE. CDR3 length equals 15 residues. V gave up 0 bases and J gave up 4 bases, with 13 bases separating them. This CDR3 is CASSVAGGLRTEAFF. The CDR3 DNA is TGTGCCAGCAGCGTAGCGGGGGGTCTGCGCACTGAAGCTTTCTTT.

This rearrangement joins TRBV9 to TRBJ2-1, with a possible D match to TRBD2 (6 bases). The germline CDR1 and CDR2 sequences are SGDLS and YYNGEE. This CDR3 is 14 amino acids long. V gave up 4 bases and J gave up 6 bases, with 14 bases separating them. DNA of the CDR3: TGTGCCAGCAGCCCCCCGGATAGCGGCAATGAGCAGTTCTTC. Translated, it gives CASSPPDSGNEQFF.

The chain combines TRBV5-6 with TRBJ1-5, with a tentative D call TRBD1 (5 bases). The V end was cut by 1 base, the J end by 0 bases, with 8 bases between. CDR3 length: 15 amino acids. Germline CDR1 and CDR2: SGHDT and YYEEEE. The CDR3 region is CASSLYRNSNQPQHF. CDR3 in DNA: TGTGCCAGCAGCTTGTACAGGAATAGCAATCAGCCCCAGCATTTT. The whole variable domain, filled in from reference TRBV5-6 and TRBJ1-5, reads DAGVTQSPTHLIKTRGQQVTLRCSPKSGHDTVSWYQQALGQGPQFIFQYYEEEERQRGNFPDRFSGHQFPNYSSELNVNALLLGDSALYLCASSLYRNSNQPQHFGDGTRLSIL.

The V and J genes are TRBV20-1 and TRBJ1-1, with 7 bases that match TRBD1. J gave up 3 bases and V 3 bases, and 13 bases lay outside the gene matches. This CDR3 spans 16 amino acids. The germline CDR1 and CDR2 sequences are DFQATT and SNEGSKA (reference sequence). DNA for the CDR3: TGCAGTGCTAGGCAGGCGGGCAGGGGGTTGGACACTGAAGCTTTCTTT. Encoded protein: CSARQAGRGLDTEAFF.

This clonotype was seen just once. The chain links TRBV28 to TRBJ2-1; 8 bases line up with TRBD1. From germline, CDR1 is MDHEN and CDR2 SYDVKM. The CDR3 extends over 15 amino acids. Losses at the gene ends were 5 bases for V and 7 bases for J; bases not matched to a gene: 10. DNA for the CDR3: TGTGCCAGCAGTCTCCGACAGGGGCGAGCGAATGAGCAGTTCTTC. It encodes CASSLRQGRANEQFF.

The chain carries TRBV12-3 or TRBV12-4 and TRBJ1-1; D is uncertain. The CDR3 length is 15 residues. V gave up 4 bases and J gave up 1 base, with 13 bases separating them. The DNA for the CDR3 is TGTGCCAGCAGTTGGAGGAGGGAAGGGAACACTGAAGCTTTCTTT. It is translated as CASSWRREGNTEAFF.

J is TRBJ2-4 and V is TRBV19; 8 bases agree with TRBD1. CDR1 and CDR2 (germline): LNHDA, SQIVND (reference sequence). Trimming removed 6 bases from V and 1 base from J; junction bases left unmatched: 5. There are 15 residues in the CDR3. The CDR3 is CASSDRGSAKNIQYF. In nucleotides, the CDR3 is TGTGCCAGTAGCGACAGGGGTTCGGCCAAAAACATTCAGTACTTC.

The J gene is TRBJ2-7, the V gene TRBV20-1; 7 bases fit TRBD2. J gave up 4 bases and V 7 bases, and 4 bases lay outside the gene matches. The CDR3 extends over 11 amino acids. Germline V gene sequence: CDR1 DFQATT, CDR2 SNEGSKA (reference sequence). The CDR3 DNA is TGCAGTGGGGAGGGAACTTACGAGCAGTACTTC. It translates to CSGEGTYEQYF.

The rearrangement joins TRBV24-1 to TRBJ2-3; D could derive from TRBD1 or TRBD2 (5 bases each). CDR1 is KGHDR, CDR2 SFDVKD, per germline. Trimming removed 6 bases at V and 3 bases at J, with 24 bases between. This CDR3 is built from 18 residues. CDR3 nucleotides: TGTGCCACCAGTAGCCGCCCCAGGGATTCAAGAGGGACAGATACGCAGTATTTT. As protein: CATSSRPRDSRGTDTQYF.

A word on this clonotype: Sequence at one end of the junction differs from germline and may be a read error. CDR3 sequence reads: CARSSSGNTIYF. The CDR3 DNA sequence: TGTGCCCGGAGCTCTTCTGGAAACACCATATATTTT. The chain carries TRBV30 and TRBJ1-3; D is uncertain. This CDR3 has 12 residues. CDR1 and CDR2 from the germline V gene are GTSNPN and SVGIG (reference sequence). The full variable domain, in which reference TRBV30 and TRBJ1-3 provide the parts outside the CDR3, is SQTIHQWPATLVQPVGSPLSLECTVEGTSNPNLYWYRQAAGRGLQLLFYSVGIGQISSEVPQNLSASRPQDRQFILSSKKLLLSDSGFYLCARSSSGNTIYFGEGSWLTVV.

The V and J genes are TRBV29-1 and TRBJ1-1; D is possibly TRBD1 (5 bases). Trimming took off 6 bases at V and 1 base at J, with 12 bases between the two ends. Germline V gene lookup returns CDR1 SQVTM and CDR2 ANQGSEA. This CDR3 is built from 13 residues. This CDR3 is CSVPAGRNTEAFF. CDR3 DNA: TGCAGCGTCCCGGCAGGGAGGAACACTGAAGCTTTCTTT.

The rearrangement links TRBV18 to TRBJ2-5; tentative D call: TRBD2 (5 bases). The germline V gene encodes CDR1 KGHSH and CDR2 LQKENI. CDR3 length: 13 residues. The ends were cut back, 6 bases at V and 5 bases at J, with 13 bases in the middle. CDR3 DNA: TGTGCCAGCTCCTCTCTTGGCGGGGAGACCCAGTACTTC. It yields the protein CASSSLGGETQYF.

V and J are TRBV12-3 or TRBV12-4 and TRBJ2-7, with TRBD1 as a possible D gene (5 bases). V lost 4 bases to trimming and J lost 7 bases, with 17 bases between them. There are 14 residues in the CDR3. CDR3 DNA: TGTGCCAGCAGTTACGGTGGGGCCCCCGTGGAGCAGTACTTC. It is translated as CASSYGGAPVEQYF.

The CDR3 DNA follows: TGTGCCAGCAGCCAAGCAACGGGAGGGGAGACCCAGTACTTC. Translated, it gives CASSQATGGETQYF. The chain joins TRBV3-1 to TRBJ2-5; TRBD2 aligns across 8 bases. The germline CDR1 and CDR2 sequences are LGHDT and YNNKEL (reference sequence). Unmatched junction bases numbered 3, after V lost 1 base and J lost 5 bases. CDR3 length: 14 amino acids.

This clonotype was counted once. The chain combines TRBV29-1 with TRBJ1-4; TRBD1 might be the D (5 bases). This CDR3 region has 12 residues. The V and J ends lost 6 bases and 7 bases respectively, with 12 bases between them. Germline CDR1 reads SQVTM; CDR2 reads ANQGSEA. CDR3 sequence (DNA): TGCAGCGTCGTTACCACAGGTGAAAAACTGTTTTTT. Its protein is CSVVTTGEKLFF.

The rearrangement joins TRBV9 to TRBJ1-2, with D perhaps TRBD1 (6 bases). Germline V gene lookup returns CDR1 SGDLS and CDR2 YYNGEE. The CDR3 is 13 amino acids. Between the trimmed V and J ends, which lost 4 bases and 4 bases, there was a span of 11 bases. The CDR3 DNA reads TGTGCCAGCAGCAGTACAGGGAGCTATGGCTACACCTTC. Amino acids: CASSSTGSYGYTF.

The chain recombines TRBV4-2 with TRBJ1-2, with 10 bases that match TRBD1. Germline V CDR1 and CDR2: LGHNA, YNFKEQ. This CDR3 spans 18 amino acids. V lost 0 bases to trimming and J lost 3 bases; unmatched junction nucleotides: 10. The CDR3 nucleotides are TGTGCCAGCAGCCAAGATGGGTTGAGACAGGGGGCGCACTATGGCTACACCTTC. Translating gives CASSQDGLRQGAHYGYTF.

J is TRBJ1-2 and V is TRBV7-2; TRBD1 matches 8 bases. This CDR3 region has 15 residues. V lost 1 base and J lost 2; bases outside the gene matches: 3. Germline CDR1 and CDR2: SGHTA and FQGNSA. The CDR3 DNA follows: TGTGCCAGCAGCTTAGATACAGGGGGGAACTATGGCTACACCTTC. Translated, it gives CASSLDTGGNYGYTF.

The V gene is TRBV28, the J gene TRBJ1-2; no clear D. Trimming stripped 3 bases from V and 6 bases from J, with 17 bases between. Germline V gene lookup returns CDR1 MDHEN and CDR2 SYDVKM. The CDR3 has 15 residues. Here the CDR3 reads CASSFRPGPQHGYTF. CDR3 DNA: TGTGCCAGCAGTTTTCGTCCAGGCCCCCAGCATGGCTACACCTTC.

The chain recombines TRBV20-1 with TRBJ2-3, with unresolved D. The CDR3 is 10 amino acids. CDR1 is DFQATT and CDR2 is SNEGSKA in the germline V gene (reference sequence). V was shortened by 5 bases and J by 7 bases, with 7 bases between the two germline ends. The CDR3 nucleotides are TGCAGTGCTCGGACGAATACGCAGTATTTT. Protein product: CSARTNTQYF.

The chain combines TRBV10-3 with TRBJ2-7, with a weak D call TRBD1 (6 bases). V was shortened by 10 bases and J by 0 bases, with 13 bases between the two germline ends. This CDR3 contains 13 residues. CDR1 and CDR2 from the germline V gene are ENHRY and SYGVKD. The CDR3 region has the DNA TGTGCCACCGGACAGCAACACTCCTACGAGCAGTACTTC. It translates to CATGQQHSYEQYF.